These 21 T cell receptor beta chains were sequenced from one sample in a study of shared clonotypes between healthy human individuals. The table came from immunoSEQ multiplex PCR; TCRdb's copy has only in-frame clones and leaves some out. The table records a few million clones, 85% to 95% of them present only once. The sample was naive CD4+ T cells from PBMCs. Subset here: CD45RA+ positively selected. Receptors were obtained from a man aged 18 to 29 in good health. Some clones in this sample may be carry-over from other donors' samples.

The chain combines TRBV14 with TRBJ1-1, with D possibly matching TRBD1 (6 bases). The CDR3 extends over 16 amino acids. V dropped 1 base and J dropped 2 bases, with 14 bases sitting between them. The germline gives CDR1 SGHDN, CDR2 FVKESK. The CDR3 region has the DNA TGTGCCAGCAGCCAAGGATTCGGGGGGGCCAACACTGAAGCTTTCTTT. Translated: CASSQGFGGANTEAFF.

The rearrangement links TRBV28 to TRBJ2-3; tentatively, D is TRBD2 (7 bases). Germline V gene data show CDR1 as MDHEN and CDR2 as SYDVKM. CDR3 length: 14 residues. V shed 7 bases and J shed 1 base, with 12 bases lying between them. The CDR3 nucleotides read TGTGCCAGCACCCCCGGGGGGCGCACAGATACGCAGTATTTT. It is translated as CASTPGGRTDTQYF.

V and J are TRBV2 and TRBJ2-3; TRBD1 matches at 8 bases. Germline V gene lookup returns CDR1 SNHLY and CDR2 FYNNEI. Unmatched junction bases numbered 5, after V lost 5 bases and J lost 1 base. The CDR3 sequence is 15 residues long. CDR3 sequence: CASSLQGAGTDTQYF. The CDR3 coding sequence is TGTGCCAGCAGTCTCCAGGGGGCCGGCACAGATACGCAGTATTTT.

The chain uses TRBV4-2 and TRBJ1-1, with 7 bases lining up with TRBD1. This CDR3 has 16 amino acids. CDR1 is LGHNA, CDR2 YNFKEQ, per germline. The V gene end was trimmed by 4 bases and the J gene end by 0 bases; junction bases not matched to a gene: 8. CDR3: CASSLERGRVNTEAFF. DNA for the CDR3: TGTGCCAGCAGCCTGGAAAGGGGGCGGGTGAACACTGAAGCTTTCTTT.

The chain carries TRBV5-1 and TRBJ1-4; 10 bases are a match to TRBD1. This CDR3 comprises 14 residues. CDR1 is SGHRS, CDR2 YFSETQ, per germline. V dropped 3 bases and J dropped 10; count of bases not matched to a gene: 6. In DNA form, the CDR3 reads TGCGCCAGCAGCTCGGGACAGGGGATAGGAAAACTGTTTTTT. Amino acids: CASSSGQGIGKLFF.

The gene calls are TRBV19 and TRBJ1-5; TRBD1 might be the D (5 bases). CDR3 length: 16 residues. Germline V gene sequence: CDR1 LNHDA, CDR2 SQIVND (reference sequence). V lost 6 bases and J lost 0, with 15 bases in between. The CDR3 loop reads CASSHFGADSNQPQHF. CDR3 nucleotides: TGTGCCAGTAGCCACTTTGGGGCCGATAGCAATCAGCCCCAGCATTTT.

The chain couples TRBV30 to TRBJ1-2, with D possibly matching TRBD1 (5 bases). The CDR3 is made up of 13 amino acids. Looked up from germline, CDR1 is GTSNPN and CDR2 is SVGIG (reference sequence). Trimming took off 4 bases at V and 8 bases at J, with 17 bases between the two ends. CDR3 DNA sequence: TGTGCCTGGATTCCGGGGGAGCTAGGGGGCTACACCTTC. As protein: CAWIPGELGGYTF.

The rearrangement links TRBV6-5 to TRBJ2-7; D gene ambiguous. V dropped 6 bases and J dropped 3 bases, with 6 bases sitting between them. The CDR3 spans 11 residues. Germline CDR1 is MNHEY and CDR2 is SVGAGI. CDR3 protein: CASRLNYEQYF. As DNA, the CDR3 is TGTGCCAGCAGACTGAACTACGAGCAGTACTTC.

This clone has only one observation. The V and J genes are TRBV28 and TRBJ2-7; D is uncertain. V lost 1 base and J 1 base, leaving 8 bases between the germline ends. The CDR3 has 14 amino acids. Germline values: CDR1 MDHEN, CDR2 SYDVKM. The CDR3 is CASSLLGPSYEQYF. CDR3 coding DNA: TGTGCCAGCAGTTTATTAGGGCCGTCCTACGAGCAGTACTTC.

This clone was seen once. This sample includes further DNA sequences coding for the same CDR3. This chain uses TRBV7-6 with TRBJ2-2; TRBD1 aligns across 8 bases. The CDR3 contains 15 residues. CDR1 and CDR2 from the germline V gene are SGHVS and FNYEAQ. V shed 5 bases and J 1 base; nucleotides not matched to a gene: 3. CDR3 sequence: CASSPDRVNTGELFF. CDR3 sequence (DNA): TGTGCCAGCAGCCCGGACAGGGTGAACACCGGGGAGCTGTTTTTT. Full variable domain (remainder filled in from reference TRBV7-6 and TRBJ2-2): GAGVSQSPRYKVTKRGQDVALRCDPISGHVSLYWYRQALGQGPEFLTYFNYEAQQDKSGLPNDRFSAERPEGSISTLTIQRTEQRDSAMYRCASSPDRVNTGELFFGEGSRLTVL.

This clone was found once. The V gene is TRBV9, the J gene TRBJ1-1; tentatively, D is TRBD1 (5 bases). V lost 3 bases, J lost 5 bases, and 11 bases lay in between. CDR3 length equals 13 residues. Germline loops: CDR1 SGDLS, CDR2 YYNGEE. CDR3 coding DNA: TGTGCCAGCAGCGCCAGGGTTGGTACTGAAGCTTTCTTT. This gives the protein CASSARVGTEAFF.

The chain is built from TRBV19 and TRBJ1-1; 7 bases are a match to TRBD1. Germline CDR1 is LNHDA and CDR2 is SQIVND (reference sequence). Germline trimming cut 7 bases from V and 0 bases from J; bases unmatched to any gene: 11. The CDR3 sequence is 16 residues long. The CDR3 protein is CASNNWDSHMNTEAFF. In DNA, the CDR3 is TGTGCCAGTAATAACTGGGACAGTCACATGAACACTGAAGCTTTCTTT.

This clone was seen a single time. The V and J genes are TRBV7-6 and TRBJ2-3; 9 positions match TRBD2. The CDR3 consists of 15 residues. Germline V CDR1 and CDR2: SGHVS, FNYEAQ. After removal of 6 bases from V and 5 bases from J, the junction contained 9 bases not matched to a gene. For the CDR3, the DNA is TGTGCCAGCAGGGCAGCTAGCGGGACGGGAGATACGCAGTATTTT. Translating gives CASRAASGTGDTQYF.

The V call is TRBV28, the J call TRBJ2-7, with D possibly matching TRBD2 (5 bases). Trimming removed 10 bases at V and 3 bases at J, with 19 bases between. There are 14 residues in the CDR3. Germline CDR1 MDHEN, CDR2 SYDVKM. In DNA, the CDR3 is TGTGCCAACAGCAGGTCGGGGTCTCTCTACGAGCAGTACTTC. Residues: CANSRSGSLYEQYF.

This clone was recorded only once. The chain is built from TRBV5-1 and TRBJ2-2, with D hard to call. From germline, CDR1 is SGHRS and CDR2 YFSETQ. The CDR3 sequence is 15 residues long. V lost 0 bases, J lost 7 bases, and 13 bases lay in between. The CDR3 nucleotides are TGCGCCAGCAGCTTGGACTCGGGTAGGGTCGGGGAGCTGTTTTTT. It codes for CASSLDSGRVGELFF.

The chain is built from TRBV28 and TRBJ2-1; 9 nucleotides align to TRBD2. The CDR3 totals 15 residues. CDR1 and CDR2 from the germline V gene are MDHEN and SYDVKM. V dropped 7 bases and J dropped 5; count of bases not matched to a gene: 9. The CDR3 nucleotides read TGTGCCAGCACCACGGAGTCTAGCGGGAACAATGAGCAGTTCTTC. This codes for CASTTESSGNNEQFF. Together with reference TRBV28 and TRBJ2-1, the CDR3 gives the full variable domain: DVKVTQSSRYLVKRTGEKVFLECVQDMDHENMFWYRQDPGLGLRLIYFSYDVKMKEKGDIPEGYSVSREKKERFSLILESASTNQTSMYLCASTTESSGNNEQFFGPGTRLTVL.

V gene TRBV5-1 combines with J gene TRBJ2-5; the match to TRBD1 covers 7 bases. Per the germline V gene, CDR1 is SGHRS and CDR2 is YFSETQ. This CDR3 region has 15 residues. V lost 4 bases and J lost 4; bases outside the gene matches: 10. The CDR3 coding sequence is TGCGCCAGCAGCGCCACTGGAGCAGGGGGAGAGACCCAGTACTTC. It encodes CASSATGAGGETQYF.

Here the CDR3 reads CASSLNLLEGIDTQYF. The DNA for the CDR3 is TGTGCCAGCAGCTTAAATCTTCTTGAGGGAATAGATACGCAGTATTTT. This sequence joins TRBV7-9 and TRBJ2-3; TRBD2 might be the D (5 bases). V shed 2 bases and J shed 5 bases, with 17 bases lying between them. Germline loops: CDR1 SEHNR, CDR2 FQNEAQ (reference sequence). The CDR3 is made up of 16 amino acids.

V and J are TRBV6-4 and TRBJ2-1, with 8 bases aligning to TRBD2. The V and J ends lost 4 bases and 2 bases, in that order; junction bases with no gene match: 7. Germline loops: CDR1 MRHNA, CDR2 SNTAGT. CDR3 size: 16 residues. The CDR3 DNA sequence: TGTGCCAGCAGTGCTGCTAGCGGGCCGGCCTACAATGAGCAGTTCTTC. Translation gives CASSAASGPAYNEQFF.

This chain connects TRBV7-8 to TRBJ2-4, with D maybe TRBD1 (5 bases). Germline CDR1 and CDR2: SGHVS and FQNEAQ. The CDR3 has 16 amino acids. Deletions cut 1 base from V and 0 bases from J, with 10 bases between. CDR3 sequence: CASSLGQRVAKNIQYF. CDR3 nucleotide sequence: TGTGCCAGCAGCTTAGGACAGAGAGTAGCCAAAAACATTCAGTACTTC.

V and J are TRBV15 and TRBJ2-5, with D uncertain. CDR3 length equals 13 residues. V was shortened by 0 bases and J by 3 bases, with 5 bases between the two germline ends. Germline V gives CDR1 LNHNV, CDR2 YYDKDF (reference sequence). The CDR3 loop reads CATSRDYEETQYF. CDR3 bases: TGTGCCACCAGCAGAGATTACGAAGAGACCCAGTACTTC.